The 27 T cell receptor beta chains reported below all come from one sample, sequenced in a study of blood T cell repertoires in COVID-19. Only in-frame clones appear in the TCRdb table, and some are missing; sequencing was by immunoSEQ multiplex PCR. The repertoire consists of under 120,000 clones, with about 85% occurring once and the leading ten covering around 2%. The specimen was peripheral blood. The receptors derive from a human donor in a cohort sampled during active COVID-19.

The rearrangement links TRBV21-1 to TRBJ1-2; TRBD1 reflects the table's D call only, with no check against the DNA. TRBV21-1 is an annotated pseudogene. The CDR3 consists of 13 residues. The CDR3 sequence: CARDHGQNYGYTF. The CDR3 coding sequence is TGTGCCCGAGATCATGGACAGAACTATGGCTACACCTTC.

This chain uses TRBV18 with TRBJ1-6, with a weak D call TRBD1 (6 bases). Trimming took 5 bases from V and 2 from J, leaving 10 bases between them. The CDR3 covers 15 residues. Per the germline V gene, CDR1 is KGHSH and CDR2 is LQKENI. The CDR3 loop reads CASSADRPYNSPLHF. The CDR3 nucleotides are TGTGCCAGCTCAGCAGACAGGCCCTATAATTCACCCCTCCACTTT.

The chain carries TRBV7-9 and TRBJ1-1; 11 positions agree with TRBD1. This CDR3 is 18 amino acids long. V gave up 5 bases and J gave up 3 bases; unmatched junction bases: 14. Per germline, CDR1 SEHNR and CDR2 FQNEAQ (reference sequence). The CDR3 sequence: CASSPGTGGGFGDTEAFF. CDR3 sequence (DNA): TGTGCCAGCAGCCCGGGGACAGGGGGAGGGTTCGGGGACACTGAAGCTTTCTTT.

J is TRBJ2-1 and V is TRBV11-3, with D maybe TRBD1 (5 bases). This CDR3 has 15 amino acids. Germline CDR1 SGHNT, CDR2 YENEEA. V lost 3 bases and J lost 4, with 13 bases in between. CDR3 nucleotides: TGTGCCAGCAGCTTGTCTGGGGCGGCATACAATGAGCAGTTCTTC. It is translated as CASSLSGAAYNEQFF.

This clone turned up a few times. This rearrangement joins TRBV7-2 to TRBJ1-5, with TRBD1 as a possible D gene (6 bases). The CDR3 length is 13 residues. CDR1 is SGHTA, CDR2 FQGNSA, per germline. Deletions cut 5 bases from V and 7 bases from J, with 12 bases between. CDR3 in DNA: TGTGCCAGCAGCACCTGGACAGAACAGCCCCAGCATTTT. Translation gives CASSTWTEQPQHF.

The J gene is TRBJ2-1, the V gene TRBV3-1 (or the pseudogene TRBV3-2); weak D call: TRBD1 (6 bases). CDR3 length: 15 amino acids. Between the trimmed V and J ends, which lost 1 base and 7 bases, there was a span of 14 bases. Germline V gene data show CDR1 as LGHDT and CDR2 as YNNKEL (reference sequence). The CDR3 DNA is TGTGCCAGCAGCCAAGTAGCACAGGGTCCTAATGAGCAGTTCTTC. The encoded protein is CASSQVAQGPNEQFF.

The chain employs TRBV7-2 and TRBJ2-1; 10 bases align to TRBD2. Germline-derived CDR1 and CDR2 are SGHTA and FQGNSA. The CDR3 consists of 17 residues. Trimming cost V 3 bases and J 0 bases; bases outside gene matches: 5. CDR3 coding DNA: TGTGCCAGCAGCTTGCCAGCGGGGGGGCCCTCCTACAATGAGCAGTTCTTC. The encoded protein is CASSLPAGGPSYNEQFF.

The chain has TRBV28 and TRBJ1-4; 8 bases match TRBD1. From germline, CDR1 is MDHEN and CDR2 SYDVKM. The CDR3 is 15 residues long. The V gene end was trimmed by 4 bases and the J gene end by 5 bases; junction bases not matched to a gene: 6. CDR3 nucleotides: TGTGCCAGCAGTTCTTCAGGGGGCATCAATGAAAAACTGTTTTTT. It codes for CASSSSGGINEKLFF.

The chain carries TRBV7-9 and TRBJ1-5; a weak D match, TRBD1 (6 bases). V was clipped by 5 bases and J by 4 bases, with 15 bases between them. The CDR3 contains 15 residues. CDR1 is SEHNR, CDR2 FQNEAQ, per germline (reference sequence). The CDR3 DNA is TGTGCCAGCAGCCTGGGCGGGGGCCTTAATCAGCCCCAGCATTTT. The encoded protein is CASSLGGGLNQPQHF.

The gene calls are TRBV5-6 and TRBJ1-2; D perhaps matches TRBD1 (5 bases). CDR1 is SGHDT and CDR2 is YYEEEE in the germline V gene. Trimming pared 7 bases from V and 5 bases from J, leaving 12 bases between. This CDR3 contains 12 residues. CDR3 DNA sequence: TGTGCCAGCGCTGCTGACAGTTATGGCTACACCTTC. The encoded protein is CASAADSYGYTF.

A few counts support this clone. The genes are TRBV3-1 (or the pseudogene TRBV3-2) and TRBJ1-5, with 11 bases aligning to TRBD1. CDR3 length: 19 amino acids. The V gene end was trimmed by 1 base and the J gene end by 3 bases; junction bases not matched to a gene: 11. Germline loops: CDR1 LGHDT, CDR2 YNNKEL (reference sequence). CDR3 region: CASSQGPGTGGSFNQPQHF. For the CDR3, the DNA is TGTGCCAGCAGCCAAGGCCCCGGGACAGGGGGAAGCTTCAATCAGCCCCAGCATTTT.

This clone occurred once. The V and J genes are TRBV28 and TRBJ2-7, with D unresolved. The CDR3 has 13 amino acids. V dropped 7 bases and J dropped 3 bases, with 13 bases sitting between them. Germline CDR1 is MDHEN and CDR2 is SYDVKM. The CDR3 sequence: CASIGAGYYEQYF. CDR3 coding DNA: TGTGCCAGCATCGGTGCAGGTTACTACGAGCAGTACTTC.

CDR3 in DNA: TGTGCCACCCGGGATTCGGCATATGAGCAGTTCTTC. Translating gives CATRDSAYEQFF. The chain couples TRBV15 to TRBJ2-1, with a possible D match to TRBD2 (5 bases). Trimming took 8 bases from V and 8 from J, leaving 13 bases between them. CDR3 length: 12 residues. The germline CDR1 and CDR2 sequences are LNHNV and YYDKDF (reference sequence).

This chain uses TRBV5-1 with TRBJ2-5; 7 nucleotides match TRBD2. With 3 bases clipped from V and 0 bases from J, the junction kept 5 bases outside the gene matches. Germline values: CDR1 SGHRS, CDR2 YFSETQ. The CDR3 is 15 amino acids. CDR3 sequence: CASSSGLTYQETQYF. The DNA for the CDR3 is TGCGCCAGCAGCTCGGGACTAACGTACCAAGAGACCCAGTACTTC.

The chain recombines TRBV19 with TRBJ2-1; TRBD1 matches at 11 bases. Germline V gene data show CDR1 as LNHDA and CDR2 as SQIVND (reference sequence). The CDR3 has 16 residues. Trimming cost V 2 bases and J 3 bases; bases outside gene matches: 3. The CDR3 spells CASSIPGTGGYNEQFF. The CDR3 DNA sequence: TGTGCCAGTAGTATACCCGGGACAGGGGGCTACAATGAGCAGTTCTTC.

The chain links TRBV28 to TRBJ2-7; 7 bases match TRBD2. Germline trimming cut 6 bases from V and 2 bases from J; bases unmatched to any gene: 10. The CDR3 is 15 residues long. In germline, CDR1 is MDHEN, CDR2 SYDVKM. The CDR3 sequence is CASSTTAGVAYEQYF. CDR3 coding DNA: TGTGCCAGCAGCACGACGGCGGGAGTGGCCTACGAGCAGTACTTC.

CDR3 nucleotide sequence: TGTGCCGGTTCCGGGCCCGGGGGGAACACTGAAGCTTTCTTT. Its translation is CAGSGPGGNTEAFF. J is TRBJ1-1 and V is TRBV28; tentatively, D is TRBD1 (5 bases). The germline CDR1 and CDR2 sequences are MDHEN and SYDVKM. Trimming pared 11 bases from V and 1 base from J, leaving 17 bases between. This CDR3 contains 14 residues. Filled out from reference TRBV28 and TRBJ1-1, the complete variable domain reads DVKVTQSSRYLVKRTGEKVFLECVQDMDHENMFWYRQDPGLGLRLIYFSYDVKMKEKGDIPEGYSVSREKKERFSLILESASTNQTSMYLCAGSGPGGNTEAFFGQGTRLTVV.

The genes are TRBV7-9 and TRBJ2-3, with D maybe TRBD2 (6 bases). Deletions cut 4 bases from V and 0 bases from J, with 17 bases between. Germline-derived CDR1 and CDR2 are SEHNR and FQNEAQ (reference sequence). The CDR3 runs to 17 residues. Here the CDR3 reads CASSSGTGPVSTDTQYF. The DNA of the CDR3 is TGTGCCAGCAGCTCGGGGACTGGACCGGTGAGCACAGATACGCAGTATTTT.

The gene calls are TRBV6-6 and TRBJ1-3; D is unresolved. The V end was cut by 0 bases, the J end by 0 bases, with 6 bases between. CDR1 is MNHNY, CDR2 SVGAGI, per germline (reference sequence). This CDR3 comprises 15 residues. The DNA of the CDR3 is TGTGCCAGCAGTTACTCGGAGCACTCTGGAAACACCATATATTTT. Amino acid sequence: CASSYSEHSGNTIYF.

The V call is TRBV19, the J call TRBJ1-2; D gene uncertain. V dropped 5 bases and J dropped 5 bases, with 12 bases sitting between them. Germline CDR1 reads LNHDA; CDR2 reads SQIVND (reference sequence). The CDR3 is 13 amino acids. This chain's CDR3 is CASSPAGVYGYTF. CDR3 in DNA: TGTGCCAGTAGTCCCGCCGGGGTTTATGGCTACACCTTC.

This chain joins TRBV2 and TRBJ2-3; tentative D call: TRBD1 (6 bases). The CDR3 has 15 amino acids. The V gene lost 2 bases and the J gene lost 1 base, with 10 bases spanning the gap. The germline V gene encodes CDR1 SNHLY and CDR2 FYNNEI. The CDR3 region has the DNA TGTGCCAGCAGTGAATCAGGGGCGGGCACAGATACGCAGTATTTT. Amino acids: CASSESGAGTDTQYF.

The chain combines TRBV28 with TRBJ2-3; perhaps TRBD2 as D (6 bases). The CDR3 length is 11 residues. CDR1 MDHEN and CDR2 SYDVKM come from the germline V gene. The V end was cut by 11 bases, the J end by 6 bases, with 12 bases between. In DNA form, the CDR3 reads TGTGCCTCCTCCCGGGGGGATACGCAGTATTTT. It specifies CASSRGDTQYF.

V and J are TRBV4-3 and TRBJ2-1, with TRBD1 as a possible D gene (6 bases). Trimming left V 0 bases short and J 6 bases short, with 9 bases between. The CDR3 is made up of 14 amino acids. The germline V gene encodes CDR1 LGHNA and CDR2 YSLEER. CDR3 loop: CASSQDPGVNEQFF. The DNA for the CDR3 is TGCGCCAGCAGCCAAGATCCAGGGGTCAATGAGCAGTTCTTC.

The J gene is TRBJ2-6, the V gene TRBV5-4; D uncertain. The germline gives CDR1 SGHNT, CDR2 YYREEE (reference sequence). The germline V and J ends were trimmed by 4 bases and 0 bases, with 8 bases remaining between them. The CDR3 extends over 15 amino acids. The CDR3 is CASSDTYSGANVLTF. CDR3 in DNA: TGTGCCAGCAGCGACACGTACTCTGGGGCCAACGTCCTGACTTTC.

The CDR3 is CASRIATDTQYF. The CDR3 DNA follows: TGTGCCAGCAGGATAGCCACAGATACGCAGTATTTT. J is TRBJ2-3 and V is TRBV28, with D uncertain. This CDR3 contains 12 residues. In germline, CDR1 is MDHEN, CDR2 SYDVKM. The V and J ends lost 6 bases and 2 bases respectively, with 6 bases between them.

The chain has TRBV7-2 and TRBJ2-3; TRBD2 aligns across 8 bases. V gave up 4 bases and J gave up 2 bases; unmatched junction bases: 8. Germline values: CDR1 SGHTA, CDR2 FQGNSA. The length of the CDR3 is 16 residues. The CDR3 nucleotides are TGTGCCAGCAGCTGGAAAGCGGGGGCCTCCACAGATACGCAGTATTTT. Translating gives CASSWKAGASTDTQYF.

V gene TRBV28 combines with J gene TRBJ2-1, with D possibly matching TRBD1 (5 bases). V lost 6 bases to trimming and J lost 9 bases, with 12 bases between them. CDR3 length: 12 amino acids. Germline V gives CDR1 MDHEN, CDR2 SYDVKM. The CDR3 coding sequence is TGTGCCAGCAGCCGCGACAGTCGTGAGCAGTTCTTC. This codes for CASSRDSREQFF.